The entry below describes one TCR beta chain. Its antigen is as yet unknown. This entry belongs to a study of memory CD4+ T cells and cytomegalovirus serostatus. Overall study: Donors were healthy Belgian adults, 10 or so CMV seropositive and 20 to 30 seronegative. Study findings and constraints: Each of approximately 70 CMV-associated TCRbeta sequences occurred in one to five individuals.

Produced via immunoSEQ multiplex PCR; TCRdb's table is partial and in-frame only. The sample has tens of thousands of clones, roughly 78% seen once. Germline V gives CDR1 MGHDK, CDR2 SYGVNS. The germline V and J ends were trimmed by 0 bases and 4 bases, with 9 bases remaining between them. The CDR3 totals 14 residues. The sort gate was single viable CD3+CD4+CD8-CD45RO+ cells for memory CD4+ T cells. Total CD4+ T cells were enriched by CD4 positive selection. The chain links TRBV25-1 to TRBJ1-2, with unresolved D. Input material: memory CD4+ T cells from blood. This TCR was recovered from an adult in good health and CMV-seronegative. This CDR3 reads CASSEYDVGYGYTF. For the CDR3, the DNA is TGTGCCAGCAGTGAATATGATGTGGGCTATGGCTACACCTTC.